This T cell receptor beta chain emerged from a study of long-term antiretroviral therapy in people with HIV. The study's findings and limits: The study found that diversity rose after ART but stayed below transplant donor controls. Blood collection from the mid-2000s to the late 2010s possibly occurred under older ART regimens. Clones that had undergone expansion before ART prevailed in the repertoire throughout all time points.

The germline V gene has CDR1 SQVTM and CDR2 ANQGSEA. V lost 2 bases to trimming and J lost 4 bases; unmatched junction nucleotides: 8. The length of the CDR3 is 15 residues. Survey level was the resolution at which the v3.0 immunoSEQ assay ran. Sequencing of each sample targeted about 35,000-50,000 T-cell genomes. Sequencing was performed with immunoSEQ multiplex PCR; in TCRdb, only in-frame clones are kept and a portion is missing. The data contain some 15,000 clones, approximately 85% of them singletons. A note on this clone: As yet, its antigen is unknown.

The J gene is TRBJ2-1, the V gene TRBV29-1; the match to TRBD2 covers 7 bases. The TCR sequence derives from a man aged 40-49 years with HIV. Source: unsorted PBMCs, taken 6.2 years after starting antiretroviral therapy. The CDR3 here is CSVETSAGAYNEQFF. Here the CDR3 DNA reads TGCAGCGTTGAAACCTCGGCGGGAGCTTACAATGAGCAGTTCTTC.